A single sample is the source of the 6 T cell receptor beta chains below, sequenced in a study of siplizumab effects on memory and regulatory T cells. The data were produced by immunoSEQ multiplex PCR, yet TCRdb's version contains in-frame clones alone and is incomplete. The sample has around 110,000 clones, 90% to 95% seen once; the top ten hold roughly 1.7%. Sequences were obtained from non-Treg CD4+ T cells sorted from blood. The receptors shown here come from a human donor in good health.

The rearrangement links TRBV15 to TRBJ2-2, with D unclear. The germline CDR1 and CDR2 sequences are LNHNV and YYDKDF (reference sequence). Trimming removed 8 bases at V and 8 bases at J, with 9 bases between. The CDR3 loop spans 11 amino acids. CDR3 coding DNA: TGTGCCACCGGAACGAGGGGGGAGCTGTTTTTT. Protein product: CATGTRGELFF. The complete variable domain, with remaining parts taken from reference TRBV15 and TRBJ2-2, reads DAMVIQNPRYQVTQFGKPVTLSCSQTLNHNVMYWYQQKSSQAPKLLFHYYDKDFNNEADTPDNFQSRRPNTSFCFLDIRSPGLGDTAMYLCATGTRGELFFGEGSRLTVL.

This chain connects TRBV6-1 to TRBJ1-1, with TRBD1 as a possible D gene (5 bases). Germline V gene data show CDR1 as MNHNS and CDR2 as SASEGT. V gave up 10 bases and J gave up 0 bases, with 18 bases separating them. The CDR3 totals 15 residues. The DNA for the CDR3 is TGTGCCACCAGGGCACGGGAGGTATTGAACACTGAAGCTTTCTTT. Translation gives CATRAREVLNTEAFF.

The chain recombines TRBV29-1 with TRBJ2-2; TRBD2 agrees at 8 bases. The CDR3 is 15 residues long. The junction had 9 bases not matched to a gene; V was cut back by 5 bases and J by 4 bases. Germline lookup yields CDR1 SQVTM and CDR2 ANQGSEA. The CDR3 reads CSVQLLAGSTGELFF. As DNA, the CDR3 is TGCAGCGTTCAGTTATTAGCGGGAAGCACCGGGGAGCTGTTTTTT.

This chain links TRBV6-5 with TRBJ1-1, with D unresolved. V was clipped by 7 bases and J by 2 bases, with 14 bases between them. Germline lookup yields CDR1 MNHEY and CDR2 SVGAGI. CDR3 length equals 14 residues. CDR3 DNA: TGTGCCAGCACCGCCGGGCTGCCAAACACTGAAGCTTTCTTT. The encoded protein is CASTAGLPNTEAFF.

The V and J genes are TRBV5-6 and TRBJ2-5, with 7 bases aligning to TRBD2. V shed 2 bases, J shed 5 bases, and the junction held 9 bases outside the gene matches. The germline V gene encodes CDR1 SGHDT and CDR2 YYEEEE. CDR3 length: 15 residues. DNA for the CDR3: TGTGCCAGCAGCTTTAAGGCGGGAGTCATGGAGACCCAGTACTTC. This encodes CASSFKAGVMETQYF. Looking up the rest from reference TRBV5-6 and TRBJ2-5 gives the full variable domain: DAGVTQSPTHLIKTRGQQVTLRCSPKSGHDTVSWYQQALGQGPQFIFQYYEEEERQRGNFPDRFSGHQFPNYSSELNVNALLLGDSALYLCASSFKAGVMETQYFGPGTRLLVL.

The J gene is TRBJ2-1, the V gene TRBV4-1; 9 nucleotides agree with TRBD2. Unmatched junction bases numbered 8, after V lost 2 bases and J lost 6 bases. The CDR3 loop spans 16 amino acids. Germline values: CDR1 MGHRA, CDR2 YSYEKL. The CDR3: CASSQLAGVLFNEQFF. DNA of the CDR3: TGCGCCAGCAGCCAATTAGCGGGAGTACTTTTCAATGAGCAGTTCTTC.